The 27 T cell receptor beta chains listed next were all sequenced from one sample in a study of early T cells in non-severe SARS-CoV-2 infection. One entry per CDR3 protein results from TCRdb running MiXCR on the 5' RACE reads. Altogether some 82,000 distinct CDR3 sequences are present, about 12% being singletons, with the ten largest covering around 4.3%. Material: whole blood, obtained at baseline. The source is an adult who was a healthcare worker with PCR-confirmed SARS-CoV-2 infection or an uninfected control (not recorded which).

The genes are TRBV29-1 and TRBJ1-1, with a weak D call TRBD1 (5 bases). V was trimmed by 5 bases and J by 6 bases, leaving 19 bases between them. The CDR3 loop spans 14 amino acids. The germline CDR1 and CDR2 sequences are SQVTM and ANQGSEA. The CDR3 coding sequence is TGCAGCGTTACTGTGGGGGGGTCGTGGCCTGAAGCTTTCTTT. This sequence encodes CSVTVGGSWPEAFF.

The chain employs TRBV4-2 and TRBJ1-5, with D unresolved. Germline CDR1 and CDR2: LGHNA and YNFKEQ. This CDR3 region has 17 residues. The V end lost 0 bases, the J end lost 5 bases, and 17 bases lay between the germline ends. CDR3 protein: CASSQDRLRQVDQPQHF. Written as DNA, the CDR3 is TGTGCCAGCAGCCAAGATCGGCTTAGGCAGGTCGATCAGCCCCAGCATTTT.

This clonotype was counted many times. The chain recombines TRBV6-4 with TRBJ1-2; D unresolved. Germline assignment: CDR1 MRHNA and CDR2 SNTAGT. Trimming removed 0 bases from V and 3 bases from J, with 11 bases in between. The CDR3 consists of 15 residues. The CDR3 loop is CASSDSIASYYGYTF. CDR3 coding DNA: TGTGCCAGCAGTGACTCGATTGCAAGCTACTATGGCTACACCTTC.

This clonotype was observed a few times. J is TRBJ1-1 and V is TRBV18; D remains ambiguous. Between the trimmed V and J ends, which lost 3 bases and 3 bases, there was a span of 17 bases. Germline V gives CDR1 KGHSH, CDR2 LQKENI. The CDR3 has 16 residues. The DNA for the CDR3 is TGTGCCAGCTCACCCCTGTTTGGAAGGGTGGACACTGAAGCTTTCTTT. Its translation is CASSPLFGRVDTEAFF.

This clonotype has at least ten counts. The V call is TRBV7-9, the J call TRBJ1-3, with 9 bases fitting TRBD1. V was pared by 5 bases and J by 4 bases, with 6 bases of the junction left unmatched. CDR1 is SEHNR and CDR2 is FQNEAQ in the germline V gene (reference sequence). The length of the CDR3 is 15 residues. CDR3: CASSPGQGPGNTIYF. The CDR3 coding sequence is TGTGCCAGCAGCCCTGGACAGGGGCCGGGAAACACCATATATTTT.

This clonotype has only a few counts. This CDR3 is CAISETTPNEQFF. The CDR3 coding sequence is TGTGCCATCAGTGAGACGACCCCCAATGAGCAGTTCTTC. The rearrangement joins TRBV10-3 to TRBJ2-1; D not resolved. CDR1 is ENHRY, CDR2 SYGVKD, per germline. The V gene lost 2 bases and the J gene lost 6 bases, with 8 bases spanning the gap. The CDR3 consists of 13 residues.

In its sample, this clonotype was seen a few times. This chain's CDR3 is CASSLPGGQFYTF. CDR3 in DNA: TGTGCCAGCAGCCTTCCAGGGGGCCAATTCTACACCTTC. The V and J genes are TRBV7-9 and TRBJ1-2, with 8 bases lining up with TRBD1. CDR1 and CDR2 from the germline V gene are SEHNR and FQNEAQ (reference sequence). V trimming: 5 bases; J trimming: 10 bases; junction bases outside the gene matches: 9. The CDR3 covers 13 residues.

The table lists this clonotype with a few counts. The CDR3 DNA reads TGTGCCAGCAGCGCGTCACCGGGGCACAATGAGCAGTTCTTC. Translated: CASSASPGHNEQFF. The chain uses TRBV5-4 and TRBJ2-1, with D perhaps given as TRBD1 or TRBD2 (5 bases each). V lost 4 bases and J 5 bases, leaving 13 bases between the germline ends. Per the germline V gene, CDR1 is SGHNT and CDR2 is YYREEE (reference sequence). The CDR3 runs 14 residues. Full variable domain (remainder filled in from reference TRBV5-4 and TRBJ2-1): ETGVTQSPTHLIKTRGQQVTLRCSSQSGHNTVSWYQQALGQGPQFIFQYYREEENGRGNFPPRFSGLQFPNYSSELNVNALELDDSALYLCASSASPGHNEQFFGPGTRLTVL.

The genes are TRBV5-1 and TRBJ2-3; D unclear. V gave up 4 bases and J gave up 0 bases, with 15 bases separating them. The CDR3 sequence is 16 residues long. The germline gives CDR1 SGHRS, CDR2 YFSETQ. CDR3 loop: CASSPLGLSSTDTQYF. The CDR3 nucleotides are TGCGCCAGCAGCCCCCTTGGGTTATCTAGCACAGATACGCAGTATTTT.

Many counts were recorded for this clonotype. This chain uses TRBV28 with TRBJ1-2; possible D gene TRBD1, 6 bases. Germline V gene data show CDR1 as MDHEN and CDR2 as SYDVKM. V was trimmed by 5 bases and J by 2 bases, leaving 9 bases between them. The CDR3 is 13 residues long. This CDR3 reads CASSKQGNYGYTF. CDR3 bases: TGTGCCAGCAGTAAGCAGGGGAACTATGGCTACACCTTC.

This clonotype has just a few counts. The chain recombines TRBV5-1 with TRBJ1-2; 9 nucleotides align to TRBD1. The CDR3 has 15 residues. The germline CDR1 and CDR2 sequences are SGHRS and YFSETQ. V shed 4 bases, J shed 7 bases, and the junction held 11 bases outside the gene matches. The CDR3 loop reads CASSQSPQGAVGYTF. Written as DNA, the CDR3 is TGCGCCAGCAGCCAAAGCCCACAGGGGGCGGTTGGCTACACCTTC.

This chain joins TRBV10-2 and TRBJ1-1, with D uncertain. Germline CDR1 and CDR2: WSHSY and SAAADI. The CDR3 loop spans 15 amino acids. With 1 base removed from V and 1 base from J, the gap between germline ends came to 10 bases. The CDR3 here is CASSEFSETNTEAFF. The CDR3 coding sequence is TGCGCCAGCAGTGAGTTTAGTGAGACGAACACTGAAGCTTTCTTT.

This clonotype was counted a few times. V gene TRBV6-2 or TRBV6-3 combines with J gene TRBJ1-5, with 7 nucleotides matching TRBD1. V trimming: 10 bases; J trimming: 4 bases; junction bases outside the gene matches: 10. This CDR3 region has 14 residues. Per germline, CDR1 MNHEY and CDR2 SVGEGT. The CDR3 protein is CATKPGGDNQPQHF. The CDR3 bases are TGTGCCACCAAACCAGGGGGAGATAATCAGCCCCAGCATTTT.

The rearrangement uses TRBV28 and TRBJ2-7; possibly TRBD1 for D (6 bases). This CDR3 contains 15 residues. CDR1 is MDHEN and CDR2 is SYDVKM in the germline V gene. V was trimmed by 2 bases and J by 2 bases, leaving 13 bases between them. The CDR3 region is CASSLGTGSPYEQYF. Here the CDR3 DNA reads TGTGCCAGCAGTTTAGGAACAGGGTCCCCCTACGAGCAGTACTTC.

This clonotype was counted ten times or more. This rearrangement joins TRBV20-1 to TRBJ2-3; no clear D gene. CDR1 is DFQATT, CDR2 SNEGSKA, per germline (reference sequence). The CDR3 extends over 12 amino acids. With 3 bases removed from V and 6 bases from J, the gap between germline ends came to 10 bases. The CDR3, as DNA: TGCAGTGCTAGTATGGCTACGGATACGCAGTATTTT. It translates to CSASMATDTQYF.

J is TRBJ1-5 and V is TRBV6-6, with a possible D match to TRBD1 (6 bases). The CDR3 has 15 residues. The V end was cut by 6 bases, the J end by 10 bases, with 22 bases between. CDR1 is MNHNY, CDR2 SVGAGI, per germline (reference sequence). The CDR3 sequence is CASSLDNRARGPQHF. Written as DNA, the CDR3 is TGTGCCAGCAGCCTAGACAACAGGGCGCGGGGACCCCAGCATTTT.

V is TRBV7-9 and J is TRBJ2-5; D unresolved. This CDR3 is 11 amino acids long. The V gene lost 5 bases and the J gene lost 2 bases, with 3 bases spanning the gap. CDR1 is SEHNR, CDR2 FQNEAQ, per germline (reference sequence). The chain's CDR3 is CASSVQETQYF. CDR3 nucleotide sequence: TGTGCCAGCAGCGTGCAAGAGACCCAGTACTTC. The entire variable domain, with the rest obtained from reference TRBV7-9 and TRBJ2-5, is as follows: DTGVSQNPRHKITKRGQNVTFRCDPISEHNRLYWYRQTLGQGPEFLTYFQNEAQLEKSRLLSDRFSAERPKGSFSTLEIQRTEQGDSAMYLCASSVQETQYFGPGTRLLVL.

This clonotype was seen at least ten times. V is TRBV20-1 and J is TRBJ2-4, with D possibly matching TRBD1 (6 bases). The V gene lost 0 bases and the J gene lost 2 bases, with 11 bases spanning the gap. Germline loops: CDR1 DFQATT, CDR2 SNEGSKA (reference sequence). This CDR3 region has 15 residues. CDR3 region: CSARDPQGTKNIQYF. CDR3 in DNA: TGCAGTGCTAGAGACCCACAGGGTACCAAAAACATTCAGTACTTC.

The table lists this clonotype with many counts. The chain joins TRBV10-3 to TRBJ2-7, with no clear D. The CDR3 is 14 amino acids. The germline V and J ends were trimmed by 8 bases and 2 bases, with 16 bases remaining between them. Looked up from germline, CDR1 is ENHRY and CDR2 is SYGVKD. CDR3 in DNA: TGTGCCATCCGGACGGCCGCGTCTGCCTACGAGCAGTACTTC. Translating gives CAIRTAASAYEQYF.

This chain connects TRBV7-3 to TRBJ2-7, with 7 bases aligning to TRBD2. CDR1 and CDR2 (germline): SGHTA, FQGTGA. V lost 5 bases to trimming and J lost 0 bases; unmatched junction nucleotides: 7. The CDR3 has 15 amino acids. CDR3 coding DNA: TGTGCCAGCAGCGCCCGCGGGGGAGCCTCCTACGAGCAGTACTTC. It specifies CASSARGGASYEQYF.

This clonotype has more than one count but fewer than ten. This sequence joins TRBV11-3 and TRBJ1-3; weak D call: TRBD1 (6 bases). The CDR3 runs to 15 residues. CDR1 SGHNT and CDR2 YENEEA come from the germline V gene. The ends were cut back, 3 bases at V and 1 base at J, with 10 bases in the middle. The CDR3 nucleotides are TGTGCCAGCAGCTTCGTCAGGGGATCTGGAAACACCATATATTTT. As protein: CASSFVRGSGNTIYF.

This sequence joins TRBV30 and TRBJ2-1; D gene unclear. Per germline, CDR1 GTSNPN and CDR2 SVGIG (reference sequence). V was pared by 0 bases and J by 10 bases, with 10 bases between. The CDR3 sequence is 12 residues long. This CDR3 is CAWSVQGREQFF. The CDR3 DNA reads as TGTGCCTGGAGTGTACAAGGGCGCGAGCAGTTCTTC.

This clonotype was recorded a few times. The chain is built from TRBV5-1 and TRBJ1-1; D is perhaps TRBD1 (6 bases). This CDR3 is 15 amino acids long. Germline CDR1 SGHRS, CDR2 YFSETQ. Trimming shortened V by 5 bases and J by 1 base, and 15 bases separated the two germline ends. The CDR3 spells CASSFTGIGNTEAFF. The DNA for the CDR3 is TGCGCCAGCAGTTTTACAGGGATAGGGAACACTGAAGCTTTCTTT.

This clonotype occurred many times. This rearrangement joins TRBV20-1 to TRBJ2-3; 8 nucleotides agree with TRBD2. This CDR3 is 15 amino acids long. CDR1 is DFQATT, CDR2 SNEGSKA, per germline (reference sequence). V dropped 6 bases and J dropped 4; count of bases not matched to a gene: 12. The CDR3 coding sequence is TGCAGTGCCTGCCAACTAGCGGCAAGGCCAGATACGCAGTATTTT. Translation gives CSACQLAARPDTQYF.

Only a few counts were recorded for this clonotype. The gene calls are TRBV6-6 and TRBJ1-5; the D gene is possibly TRBD1 (5 bases). This CDR3 has 15 amino acids. V was pared by 6 bases and J by 4 bases, with 16 bases between. Germline values: CDR1 MNHNY, CDR2 SVGAGI (reference sequence). The CDR3: CASRSQGNPNQPQHF. The CDR3 DNA reads as TGTGCCAGCAGGTCGCAGGGTAACCCAAATCAGCCCCAGCATTTT.

This clonotype turned up a few times. V and J are TRBV14 and TRBJ2-2; the D is unclear. The CDR3 is 13 residues long. Germline V gives CDR1 SGHDN, CDR2 FVKESK. Between the trimmed V and J ends, which lost 0 bases and 4 bases, there was a span of 3 bases. The CDR3 region is CASSQDITGELFF. CDR3 DNA: TGTGCCAGCAGCCAAGATATCACCGGGGAGCTGTTTTTT.

Of note for this clonotype: Germline is not matched at one junction end, which may reflect a read error. This chain connects TRBV6-6 to TRBJ1-1; TRBD1 is a possible D gene (5 bases). Germline V gives CDR1 MNHNY, CDR2 SVGAGI (reference sequence). This CDR3 spans 13 amino acids. CDR3 DNA: TGTGCCGGCAGACAGTTCCAGGTCACTGAAGCTTTCTTT. It yields the protein CAGRQFQVTEAFF.